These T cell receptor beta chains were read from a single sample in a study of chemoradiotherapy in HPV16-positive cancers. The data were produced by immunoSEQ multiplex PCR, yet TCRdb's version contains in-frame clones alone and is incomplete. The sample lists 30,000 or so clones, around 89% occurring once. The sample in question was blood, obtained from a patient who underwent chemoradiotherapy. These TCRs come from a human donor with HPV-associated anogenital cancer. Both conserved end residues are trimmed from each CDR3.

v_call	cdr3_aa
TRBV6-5	ASSRDGGLGGYT
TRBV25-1	ASSEYGQGAGELF
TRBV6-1	ASSDRDRTEAF
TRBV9	ASSVEGTSLGTEAF
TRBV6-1	ASSGASVMETQY
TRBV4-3	ASSQEGTGLTDTQY
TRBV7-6	ASSRRDSTYGYT
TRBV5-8	ASSPSAKQY
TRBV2	ASIKFIRETQY
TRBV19	ASSLQGAGDTQY